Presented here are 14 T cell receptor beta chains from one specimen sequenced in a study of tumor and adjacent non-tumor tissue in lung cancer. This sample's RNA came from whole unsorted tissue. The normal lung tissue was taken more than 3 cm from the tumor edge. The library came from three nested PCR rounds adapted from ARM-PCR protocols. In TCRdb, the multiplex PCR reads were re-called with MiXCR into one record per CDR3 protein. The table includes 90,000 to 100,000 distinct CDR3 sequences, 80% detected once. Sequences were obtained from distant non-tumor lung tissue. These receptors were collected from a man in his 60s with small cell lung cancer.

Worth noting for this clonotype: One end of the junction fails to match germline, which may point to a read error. The DNA of the CDR3 is TGTGCCCGCAGCGGGCCCGGACAGGGGAATCAGCCCCAGAATTTT. It codes for CARSGPGQGNQPQNF. The chain couples TRBV6-2 or TRBV6-3 to TRBJ1-5, with 9 bases fitting TRBD1. This CDR3 contains 15 residues. Germline CDR1 reads MNHEY; CDR2 reads SVGEGT.

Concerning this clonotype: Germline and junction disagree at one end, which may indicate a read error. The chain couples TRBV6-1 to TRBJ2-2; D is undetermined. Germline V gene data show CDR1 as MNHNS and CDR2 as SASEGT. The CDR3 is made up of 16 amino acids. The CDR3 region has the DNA TGTGTCAGCAGAGAAGACCATGACATGCCGGCCCGGGAGCTGTTTTTT. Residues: CVSREDHDMPARELFF.

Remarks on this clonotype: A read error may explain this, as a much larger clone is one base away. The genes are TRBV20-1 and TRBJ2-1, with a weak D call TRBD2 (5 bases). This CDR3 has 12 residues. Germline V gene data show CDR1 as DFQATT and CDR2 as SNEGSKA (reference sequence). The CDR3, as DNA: TGCAGTGCCCCGAACGACTACAATGACCAGTTCTTC. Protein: CSAPNDYNDQFF.

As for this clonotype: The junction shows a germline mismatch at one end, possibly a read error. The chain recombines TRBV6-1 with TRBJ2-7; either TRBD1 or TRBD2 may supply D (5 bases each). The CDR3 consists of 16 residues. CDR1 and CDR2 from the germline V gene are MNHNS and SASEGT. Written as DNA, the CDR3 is TGTGCCAGCGGTGAGATCGGGACCGCCTTCTCATACGAGCAGTACTTC. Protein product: CASGEIGTAFSYEQYF.

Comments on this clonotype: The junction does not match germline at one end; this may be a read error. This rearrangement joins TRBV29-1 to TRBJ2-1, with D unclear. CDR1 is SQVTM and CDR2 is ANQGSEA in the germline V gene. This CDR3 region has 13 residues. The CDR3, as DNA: TGCATCGTTGAAGGCGACTCCAACAATGAGCAGTTCTTC. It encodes CIVEGDSNNEQFF.

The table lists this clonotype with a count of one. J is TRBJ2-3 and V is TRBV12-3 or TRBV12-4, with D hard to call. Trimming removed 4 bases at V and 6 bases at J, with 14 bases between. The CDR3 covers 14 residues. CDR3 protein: CASSSLLPSDTQYF. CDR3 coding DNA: TGTGCCAGCAGTTCACTACTTCCCTCTGATACGCAGTATTTT.

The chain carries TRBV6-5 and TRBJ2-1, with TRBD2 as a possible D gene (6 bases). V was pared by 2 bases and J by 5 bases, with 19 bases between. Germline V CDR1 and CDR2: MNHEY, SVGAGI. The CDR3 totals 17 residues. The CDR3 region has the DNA TGTGCCAGCAGTTACCCGTTCTGGGGATTAGCGGACAATGAGCAGTTCTTC. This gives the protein CASSYPFWGLADNEQFF.

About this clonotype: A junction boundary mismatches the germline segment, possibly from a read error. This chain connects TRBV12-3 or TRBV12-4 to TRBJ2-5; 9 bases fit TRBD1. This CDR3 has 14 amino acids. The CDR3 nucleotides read TGTGTCAGCAGTATCACAGGGGGCTCGGAGACCAAGTACTTC. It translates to CVSSITGGSETKYF.

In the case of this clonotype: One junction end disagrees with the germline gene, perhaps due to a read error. The CDR3 DNA reads TGTGTCATCAGTGACACCCGCGGAGGGGAGACCCAGCACTTC. Amino acid sequence: CVISDTRGGETQHF. This chain joins TRBV10-3 and TRBJ2-5, with D maybe TRBD2 (6 bases). The CDR3 runs 14 residues. Germline loops: CDR1 ENHRY, CDR2 SYGVKD.

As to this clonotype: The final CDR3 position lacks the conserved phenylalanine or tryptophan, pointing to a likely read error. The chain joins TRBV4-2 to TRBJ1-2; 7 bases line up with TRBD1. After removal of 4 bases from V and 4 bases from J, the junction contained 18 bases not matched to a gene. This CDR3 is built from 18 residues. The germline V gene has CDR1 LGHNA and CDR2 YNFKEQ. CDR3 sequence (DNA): TGTGCCAGCAGCCGAGATGTGGGCCCCGGGACAGCCATCTATGGCTACACCGTC. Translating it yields CASSRDVGPGTAIYGYTV.

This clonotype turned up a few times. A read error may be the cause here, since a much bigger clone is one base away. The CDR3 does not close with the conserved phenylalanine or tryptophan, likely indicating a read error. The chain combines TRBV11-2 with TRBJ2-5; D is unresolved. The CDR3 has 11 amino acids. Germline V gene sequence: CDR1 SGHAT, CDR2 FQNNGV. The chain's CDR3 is CAGSLEETQYL. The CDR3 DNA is TGTGCCGGCAGCTTAGAAGAGACCCAGTACCTC.

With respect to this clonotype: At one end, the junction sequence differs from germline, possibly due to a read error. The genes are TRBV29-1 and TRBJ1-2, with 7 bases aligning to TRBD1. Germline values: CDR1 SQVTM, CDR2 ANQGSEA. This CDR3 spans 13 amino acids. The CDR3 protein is CNAVTGLPYDYTF. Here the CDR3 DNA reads TGCAACGCGGTGACAGGGCTTCCCTATGACTACACCTTC.

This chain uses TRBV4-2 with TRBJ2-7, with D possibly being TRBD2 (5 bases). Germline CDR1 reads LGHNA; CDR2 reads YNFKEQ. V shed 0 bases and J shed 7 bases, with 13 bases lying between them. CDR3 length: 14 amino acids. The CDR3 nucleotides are TGTGCCAGCAGCCAAGAGCCAGCGGATTATGAGCAGTACTTC. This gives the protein CASSQEPADYEQYF.

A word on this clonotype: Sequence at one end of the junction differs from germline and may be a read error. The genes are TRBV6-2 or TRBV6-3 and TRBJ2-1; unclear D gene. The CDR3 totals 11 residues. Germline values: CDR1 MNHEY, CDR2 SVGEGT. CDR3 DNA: TGTGCAAGCAGTGAGTCATATGAGCGGTTCTTC. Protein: CASSESYERFF.